This T cell receptor (beta chain) comes out of a study of shared clonotypes between healthy human individuals. Findings of the study overall: Sequencing depth was predicted to influence how clonotypes are shared among donors.

V lost 0 bases and J lost 5, with 10 bases in between. Germline V gene sequence: CDR1 LGHNA, CDR2 YSLEER. The CDR3 covers 14 residues. A word on this clone: The antigen remains unidentified.

Each sample came from a Caucasian adult donor living in Nashville, Tennessee. Memory CD4+ cells were the fraction left after CD45RA+ naive selection. Per the study methods: Without quality scores, immunoSEQ junctional reads could not be filtered like full-length reads. Using immunoSEQ multiplex PCR, the repertoire was profiled, and TCRdb retains in-frame clones only, with some absent. V and J calls and clone size are given by that table; D and trimming were obtained from the DNA. The sample yields 300,000 or so clones, 74% seen once. The sample taken for sequencing was memory CD4+ T cells sorted from blood. This sample's subset: CD45RA-negative fraction. This receptor was taken from a man aged 30 to 45 in good health. This rearrangement joins TRBV4-3 to TRBJ1-2; no clear D gene. Written as DNA, the CDR3 is TGCGCCAGCAGCCAAGAACCCGAGACTTATGGCTACACCTTC. Its protein product is CASSQEPETYGYTF.